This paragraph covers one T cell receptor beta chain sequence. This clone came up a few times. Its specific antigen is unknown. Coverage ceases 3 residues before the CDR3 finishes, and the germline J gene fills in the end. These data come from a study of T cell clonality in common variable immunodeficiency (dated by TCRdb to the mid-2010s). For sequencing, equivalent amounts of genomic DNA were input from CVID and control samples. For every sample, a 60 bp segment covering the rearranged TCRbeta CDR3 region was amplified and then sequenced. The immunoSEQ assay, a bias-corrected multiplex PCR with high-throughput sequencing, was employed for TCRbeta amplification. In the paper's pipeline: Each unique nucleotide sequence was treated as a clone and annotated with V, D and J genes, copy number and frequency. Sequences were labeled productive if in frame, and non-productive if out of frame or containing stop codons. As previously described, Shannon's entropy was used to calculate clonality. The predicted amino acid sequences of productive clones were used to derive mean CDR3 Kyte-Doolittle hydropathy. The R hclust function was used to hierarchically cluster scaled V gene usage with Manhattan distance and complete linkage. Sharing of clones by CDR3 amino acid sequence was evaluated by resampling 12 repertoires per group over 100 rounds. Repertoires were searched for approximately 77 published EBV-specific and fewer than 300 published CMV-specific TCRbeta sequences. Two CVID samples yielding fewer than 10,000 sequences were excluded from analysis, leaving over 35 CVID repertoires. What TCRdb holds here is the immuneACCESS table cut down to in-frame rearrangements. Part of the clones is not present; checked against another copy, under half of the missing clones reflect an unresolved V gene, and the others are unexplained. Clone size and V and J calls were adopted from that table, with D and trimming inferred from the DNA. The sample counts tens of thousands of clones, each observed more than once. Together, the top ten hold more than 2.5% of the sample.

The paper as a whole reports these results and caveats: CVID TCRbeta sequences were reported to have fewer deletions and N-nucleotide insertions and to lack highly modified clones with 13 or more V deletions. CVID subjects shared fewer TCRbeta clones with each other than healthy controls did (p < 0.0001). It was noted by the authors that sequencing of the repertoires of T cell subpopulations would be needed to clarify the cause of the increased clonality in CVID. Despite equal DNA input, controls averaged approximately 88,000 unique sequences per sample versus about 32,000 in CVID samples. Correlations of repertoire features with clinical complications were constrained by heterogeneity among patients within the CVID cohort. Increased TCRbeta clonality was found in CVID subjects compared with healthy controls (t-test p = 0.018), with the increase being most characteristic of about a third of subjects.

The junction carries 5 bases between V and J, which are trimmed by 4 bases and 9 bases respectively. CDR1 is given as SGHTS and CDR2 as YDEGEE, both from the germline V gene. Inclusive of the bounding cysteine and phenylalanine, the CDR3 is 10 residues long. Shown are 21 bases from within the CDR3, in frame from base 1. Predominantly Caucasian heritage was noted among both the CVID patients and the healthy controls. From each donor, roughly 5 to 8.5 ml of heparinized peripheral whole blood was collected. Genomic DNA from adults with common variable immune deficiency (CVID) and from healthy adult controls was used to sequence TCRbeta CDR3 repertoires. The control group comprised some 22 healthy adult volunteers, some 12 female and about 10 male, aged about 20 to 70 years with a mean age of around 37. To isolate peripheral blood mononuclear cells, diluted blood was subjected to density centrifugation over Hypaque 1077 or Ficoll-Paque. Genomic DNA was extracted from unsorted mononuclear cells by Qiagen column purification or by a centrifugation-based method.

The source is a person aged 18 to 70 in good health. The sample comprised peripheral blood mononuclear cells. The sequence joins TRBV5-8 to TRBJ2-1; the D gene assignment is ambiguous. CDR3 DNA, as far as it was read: TGTGCCAGCAGCAGGGCTGAG. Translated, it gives CASSRAE. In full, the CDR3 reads CASSRAEQFF. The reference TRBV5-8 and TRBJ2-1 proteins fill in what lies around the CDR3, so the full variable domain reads EAGVTQSPTHLIKTRGQQATLRCSPISGHTSVYWYQQALGLGLQFLLWYDEGEERNRGNFPPRFSGRQFPNYSSELNVNALELEDSALYLCASSRAEQFFGPGTRLTVL.